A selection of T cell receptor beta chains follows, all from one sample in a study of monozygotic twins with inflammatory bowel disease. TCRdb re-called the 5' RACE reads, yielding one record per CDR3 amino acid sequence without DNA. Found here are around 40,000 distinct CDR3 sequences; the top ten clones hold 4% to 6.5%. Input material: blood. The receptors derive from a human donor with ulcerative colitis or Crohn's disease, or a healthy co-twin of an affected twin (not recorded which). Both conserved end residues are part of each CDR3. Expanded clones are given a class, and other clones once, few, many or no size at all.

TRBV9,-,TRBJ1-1,CASSVGGDIHPTTEAFF
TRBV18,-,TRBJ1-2,CASSPFRQETSRGYTF
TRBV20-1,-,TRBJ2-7,CSVGPSQGTYEQYF
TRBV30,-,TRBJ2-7,CAWSVQVDYEQYF
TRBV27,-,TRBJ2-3,CASSIRDRSTDTQYF
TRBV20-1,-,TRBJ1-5,CSARRDPNSNQPQHF
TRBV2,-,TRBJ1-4,CASRRELNEKLFF
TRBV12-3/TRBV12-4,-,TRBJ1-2,CASSLWYGYTF
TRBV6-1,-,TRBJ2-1,CASSASGRRQFF
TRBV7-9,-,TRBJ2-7,CASSFPSSPLGAYEQYF
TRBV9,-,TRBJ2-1,CASSVVAGGDYNEQFF
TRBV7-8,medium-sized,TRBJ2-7,CASSRGQRISSYEQYF
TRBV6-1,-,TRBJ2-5,CASSPRQGDRETQYF
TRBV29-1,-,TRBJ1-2,CSVLRSYGYTF
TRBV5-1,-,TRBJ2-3,CASSLGTGRNTDTQYF
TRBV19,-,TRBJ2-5,CASSNRDRGRETQYF
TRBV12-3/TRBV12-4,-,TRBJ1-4,CASSLTNEKLFF
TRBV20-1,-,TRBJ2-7,CSARDPAGGSYEQYF
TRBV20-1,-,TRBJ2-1,CSARELVRSYNEQFF
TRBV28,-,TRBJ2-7,CASSLPTGIGSYEQYF
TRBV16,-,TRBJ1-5,CASSEDRGLGQPQHF
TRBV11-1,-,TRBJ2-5,CASSPPPGLAGYQETQYF
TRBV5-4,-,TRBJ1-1,CASSLLSVVNTEAFF
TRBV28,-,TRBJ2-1,CASSEWLAGAQVDHNEQFF
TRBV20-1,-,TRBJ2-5,CSARYLGTGQETQYF
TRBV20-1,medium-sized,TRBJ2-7,CSARRLAGGLEQYF
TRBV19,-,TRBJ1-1,CATPRPGMVTEAFF
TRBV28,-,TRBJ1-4,CASTPSGLLNEKLFF
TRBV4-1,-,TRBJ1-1,CASSQGGRERTEAFF
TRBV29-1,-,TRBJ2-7,CSVQASGAYEQYF
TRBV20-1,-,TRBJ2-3,CSARAGRSSDTQYF
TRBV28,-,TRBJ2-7,CASNSPRQGRYEQYF
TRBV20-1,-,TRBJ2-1,CSARATGGYYNEQFF
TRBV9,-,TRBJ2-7,CASSIRSDPYEQYF
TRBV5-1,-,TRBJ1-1,CASSLGTERSTEAFF
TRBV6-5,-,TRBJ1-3,CASSYSIAGYNAIYF
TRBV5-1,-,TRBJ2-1,CASSSTSGIYNEQFF
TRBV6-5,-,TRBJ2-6,CASSYAGTGSGANVLTF
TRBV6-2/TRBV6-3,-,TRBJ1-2,CASSYSTDRPGHGYTF
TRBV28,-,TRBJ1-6,CASNADTKGNNSPLHF
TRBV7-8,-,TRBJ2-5,CASSPLRETQYF
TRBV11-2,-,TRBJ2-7,CASSPGQGATYEQYF
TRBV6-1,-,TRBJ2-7,CATSEGIAYEQYF
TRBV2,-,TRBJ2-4,CASRGDGLKNIQYF
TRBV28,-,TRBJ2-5,CASSFGGGAVETQYF
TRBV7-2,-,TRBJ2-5,CASSLGMGQETQYF